Each of the 6 T cell receptor beta chains below was sequenced from the same sample in a study of technical replicates of blood from a handful of donors. Clones were read by immunoSEQ multiplex PCR, and TCRdb kept only the in-frame ones, dropping some. The sample yields about 67,000 clones, 95% to 98% seen once. Material for sequencing was T cells isolated from PBMCs. Every receptor here comes from a human donor in good health.

The CDR3 sequence: CASSWDRGNSPLHF. Here the CDR3 DNA reads TGTGCCAGCAGCTGGGACCGGGGGAATTCACCCCTCCACTTT. The chain combines TRBV5-4 with TRBJ1-6; perhaps TRBD1 as D (5 bases). Trimming left V 3 bases short and J 7 bases short, with 11 bases between. CDR1 is SGHNT and CDR2 is YYREEE in the germline V gene (reference sequence). The CDR3 is 14 residues long.

The chain joins TRBV5-1 to TRBJ1-2; 8 bases are shared with TRBD1. The CDR3 consists of 15 residues. Germline V CDR1 and CDR2: SGHRS, YFSETQ. With V trimmed by 4 bases and J by 8 bases, 13 bases remained unmatched. The CDR3 DNA reads TGCGCCAGCAGCCTTTCGACAGGGGCTTCGAGAGGCTACACCTTC. This translates into CASSLSTGASRGYTF.

The rearrangement links TRBV21-1 to TRBJ2-5; the table names TRBD2, a call not compared with the DNA. TRBV21-1 is classified as a pseudogene. The CDR3 is made up of 15 amino acids. CDR3 amino acids: CASSKKRECKETQYF. As DNA, the CDR3 is TGTGCCAGCAGCAAGAAGCGGGAGTGTAAAGAGACCCAGTACTTC.

The chain is built from TRBV6-4 and TRBJ2-3, with a possible D match to TRBD2 (5 bases). The CDR3 spans 15 residues. Germline CDR1 MRHNA, CDR2 SNTAGT. Deletions cut 0 bases from V and 2 bases from J, with 9 bases between. The CDR3 region is CASSDSAGSTDTQYF. The CDR3 DNA reads as TGTGCCAGCAGTGACTCTGCGGGTTCCACAGATACGCAGTATTTT.

This clone showed up just once. The J gene is TRBJ2-3, the V gene TRBV2; 8 bases map to TRBD2. The CDR3 contains 14 residues. CDR1 and CDR2 (germline): SNHLY, FYNNEI. Trimming removed 10 bases from V and 0 bases from J; junction bases left unmatched: 6. The CDR3 DNA follows: TGTGCCACCACTAGCGGAGCTAGCACAGATACGCAGTATTTT. Its protein is CATTSGASTDTQYF.

This clone has more than one count but fewer than ten. V is TRBV5-1 and J is TRBJ1-1, with D possibly matching TRBD1 (5 bases). Germline CDR1 SGHRS, CDR2 YFSETQ. V shed 3 bases and J shed 3 bases, with 9 bases lying between them. The CDR3 sequence is 13 residues long. CDR3 nucleotide sequence: TGCGCCAGCAGCTCAGGGTCTGACACTGAAGCTTTCTTT. Translating it yields CASSSGSDTEAFF.